Reported below is one TCR beta chain. What it binds is unknown. Clones were sequenced by immunoSEQ multiplex PCR, and TCRdb holds only the in-frame ones, with some missing. The profile covers around 84,000 clones, with more than 80% appearing a single time and about 31% taken by the ten largest. The data are from a study of T cell responses to AZD1222 COVID-19 vaccine. Study at large: Whether given at about 4 or about 12 weeks, second doses were pooled.

CDR1 is SNHLY, CDR2 FYNNEI, per germline. The CDR3 is 14 residues long. Trimming took off 7 bases at V and 2 bases at J, with 11 bases between the two ends. The study, taken as a whole, reports: All repertoire sampling was performed exclusively after the peak T cell response. Spike-specific TCR repertoires showed rising breadth and depth after two AZD1222 doses. Nearly half of the spike-specific TCRs reportedly recognize variant regions that carry no mutations.

This chain uses TRBV2 with TRBJ2-2, with a weak D call TRBD1 (6 bases). Sequencing used peripheral blood, obtained on day 0 of AZD1222 vaccination. This TCR was sampled from an adult in good health. The CDR3 is CASKRTDNTGELFF. The CDR3 DNA reads TGTGCCAGCAAGCGGACAGATAACACCGGGGAGCTGTTTTTT.